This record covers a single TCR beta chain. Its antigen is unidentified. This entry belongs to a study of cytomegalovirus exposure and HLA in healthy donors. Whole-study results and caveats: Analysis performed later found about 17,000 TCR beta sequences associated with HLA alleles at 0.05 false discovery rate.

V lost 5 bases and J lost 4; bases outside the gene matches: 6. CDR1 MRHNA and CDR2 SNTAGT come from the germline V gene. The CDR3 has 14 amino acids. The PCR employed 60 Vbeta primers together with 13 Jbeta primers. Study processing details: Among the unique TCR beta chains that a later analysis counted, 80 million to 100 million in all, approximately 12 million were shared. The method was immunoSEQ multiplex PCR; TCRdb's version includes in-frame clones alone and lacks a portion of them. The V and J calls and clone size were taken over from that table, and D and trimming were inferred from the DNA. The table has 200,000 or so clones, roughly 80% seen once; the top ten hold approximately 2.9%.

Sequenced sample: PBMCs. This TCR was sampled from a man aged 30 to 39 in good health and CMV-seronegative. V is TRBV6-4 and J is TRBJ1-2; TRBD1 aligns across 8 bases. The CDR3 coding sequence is TGTGCCAGCAGTTTCGGACAGGGTACCTATGGCTACACCTTC. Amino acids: CASSFGQGTYGYTF.